These 25 T cell receptor beta chains were sequenced from one sample in a study of beta chain features in type 1 diabetes. What was sequenced were expressed TCRB transcripts, since all of the isolated RNA had been reverse transcribed. Produced via immunoSEQ multiplex PCR; TCRdb's table is partial and in-frame only. The sample yields 130,000 to 150,000 clones, less than 11% seen once. Sequences were obtained from naive CD4+ T cells from blood. These receptors all come from a man aged 18 to 35 in good health.

In this sample, this clone turned up a few times. The sample has other DNA sequences that encode this CDR3 too. The chain couples TRBV6-5 to TRBJ2-7; 8 bases are shared with TRBD1. Germline-derived CDR1 and CDR2 are MNHEY and SVGAGI. V dropped 0 bases and J dropped 4; count of bases not matched to a gene: 2. CDR3 length: 14 residues. Here the CDR3 DNA reads TGTGCCAGCAGTTACTCGCAGGGGGCGTACGAGCAGTACTTC. Translation: CASSYSQGAYEQYF.

This rearrangement joins TRBV27 to TRBJ2-1; 12 nucleotides align to TRBD2. V gave up 4 bases and J gave up 1 base; unmatched junction bases: 5. The V gene's germline CDR1 is MNHEY and CDR2 SMNVEV (reference sequence). This CDR3 spans 17 amino acids. The CDR3 nucleotides read TGTGCCAGCAGTTCCAGGACTAGCGGGGCGTCCTACAATGAGCAGTTCTTC. Translation gives CASSSRTSGASYNEQFF.

The table lists this clone with a few counts. The V and J genes are TRBV27 and TRBJ2-3; unclear D gene. Per the germline V gene, CDR1 is MNHEY and CDR2 is SMNVEV (reference sequence). V shed 1 base and J shed 3 bases, with 8 bases lying between them. This CDR3 has 14 residues. DNA for the CDR3: TGTGCCAGCAGTTTATTTCCGGGTACAGATACGCAGTATTTT. It codes for CASSLFPGTDTQYF.

V usage is TRBV6-6 and J usage is TRBJ2-3; TRBD2 might be the D (5 bases). The ends were cut back, 0 bases at V and 6 bases at J, with 16 bases in the middle. The CDR3 length is 16 residues. Germline CDR1 is MNHNY and CDR2 is SVGAGI (reference sequence). In nucleotides, the CDR3 is TGTGCCAGCAGTTACTCGAGTGCCGGGGTTGTTGATACGCAGTATTTT. Translation gives CASSYSSAGVVDTQYF.

The chain recombines TRBV23-1 with TRBJ1-4, with D possibly TRBD1 on 5 matching bases. TRBV23-1 is an open reading frame whose function is uncertain. Trimming removed 6 bases from V and 2 bases from J, with 13 bases in between. The CDR3 totals 15 residues. CDR3 coding DNA: TGCGCCAGCAGCCTCCTTGGGGGGACTAATGAAAAACTGTTTTTT. Protein product: CASSLLGGTNEKLFF.

This clone was recorded a few times. The chain links TRBV9 to TRBJ2-1; 8 nucleotides line up with TRBD1. Germline V gene data show CDR1 as SGDLS and CDR2 as YYNGEE. V lost 1 base to trimming and J lost 3 bases; unmatched junction nucleotides: 3. There are 15 residues in the CDR3. CDR3 coding DNA: TGTGCCAGCAGCGTATCACAGGGGGTCTACAATGAGCAGTTCTTC. Amino acids: CASSVSQGVYNEQFF.

This clone was observed many times. Compared with germline, one end of the junction differs, possibly owing to a read error. The chain is built from TRBV5-4 and TRBJ2-5, with 8 bases aligning to TRBD2. CDR1 is SGHNT, CDR2 YYREEE, per germline (reference sequence). CDR3 length: 14 residues. The CDR3 loop reads CASSLGTRAETQYF. Written as DNA, the CDR3 is TGTGCCAGCAGTTTGGGGACTAGAGCTGAGACCCAGTACTTC. Using reference TRBV5-4 and TRBJ2-5 for the parts outside the CDR3, the full variable domain is ETGVTQSPTHLIKTRGQQVTLRCSSQSGHNTVSWYQQALGQGPQFIFQYYREEENGRGNFPPRFSGLQFPNYSSELNVNALELDDSALYLCASSLGTRAETQYFGPGTRLLVL.

The chain links TRBV5-4 to TRBJ2-7; TRBD1 aligns across 7 bases. The J segment lost 4 bases and the V segment lost 4 bases, leaving 11 bases of the junction unmatched. The length of the CDR3 is 15 residues. The V gene's germline CDR1 is SGHNT and CDR2 YYREEE (reference sequence). Here the CDR3 DNA reads TGTGCCAGCAGCGTCGACAGGGCCGCTCTTTACGAGCAGTACTTC. Encoded protein: CASSVDRAALYEQYF.

This clone was recorded at least ten times. Here the CDR3 DNA reads TGTGCCATCAGTGAGGGTGGAGGGACCTACGAGCAGTACTTC. Protein: CAISEGGGTYEQYF. V is TRBV10-3 and J is TRBJ2-7; a possible D gene is TRBD2 (6 bases). V lost 2 bases, J lost 2 bases, and 10 bases lay in between. The CDR3 is 14 amino acids. From germline, CDR1 is ENHRY and CDR2 SYGVKD.

CDR3 sequence: CAWSEGIITGELFF. CDR3 sequence (DNA): TGTGCCTGGAGCGAGGGAATTATCACCGGGGAGCTGTTTTTT. V and J are TRBV30 and TRBJ2-2; tentative D call: TRBD2 (5 bases). V lost 3 bases and J lost 4, with 12 bases in between. The CDR3 totals 14 residues. Germline CDR1 reads GTSNPN; CDR2 reads SVGIG (reference sequence). Full variable domain (remainder filled in from reference TRBV30 and TRBJ2-2): SQTIHQWPATLVQPVGSPLSLECTVEGTSNPNLYWYRQAAGRGLQLLFYSVGIGQISSEVPQNLSASRPQDRQFILSSKKLLLSDSGFYLCAWSEGIITGELFFGEGSRLTVL.

This clone was observed a few times. The V and J genes are TRBV7-2 and TRBJ2-6, with 8 bases lining up with TRBD1. Germline assignment: CDR1 SGHTA and CDR2 FQGNSA. This CDR3 spans 17 amino acids. The junction had 4 bases not matched to a gene; V was cut back by 1 base and J by 2 bases. Written as DNA, the CDR3 is TGTGCCAGCAGCTTAGGGTCAGGGGGCGCTGGGGCCAACGTCCTGACTTTC. Its protein is CASSLGSGGAGANVLTF.

This clone was detected a few times. V and J are TRBV5-5 and TRBJ1-1; D unresolved. The CDR3 is 14 residues long. V was cut by 2 bases and J by 6 bases, with 14 bases left in between. Per the germline V gene, CDR1 is SGHKS and CDR2 is YYEKEE (reference sequence). The CDR3 sequence is CASSFSPGGAEAFF. The CDR3 region has the DNA TGTGCCAGCAGCTTTTCACCGGGAGGAGCTGAAGCTTTCTTT.

This clone was counted between two and nine times. This sequence joins TRBV6-5 and TRBJ1-6; D is unresolved. The length of the CDR3 is 13 residues. CDR1 MNHEY and CDR2 SVGAGI come from the germline V gene. Trimming stripped 3 bases from V and 6 bases from J, with 6 bases between. The CDR3 region has the DNA TGTGCCAGCAGTTATCGAGTTAATTCACCCCTCCACTTT. Its protein product is CASSYRVNSPLHF.

The chain uses TRBV5-4 and TRBJ1-1; 7 bases are a match to TRBD1. Trimming cost V 4 bases and J 4 bases; bases outside gene matches: 7. CDR1 and CDR2 (germline): SGHNT, YYREEE (reference sequence). The CDR3 has 14 amino acids. The CDR3 sequence is CASSGGQPSTEAFF. Written as DNA, the CDR3 is TGTGCCAGCAGCGGGGGACAGCCGAGCACTGAAGCTTTCTTT.

This chain links TRBV7-2 with TRBJ1-1, with 7 bases identical to TRBD1. The CDR3 is 15 amino acids. V lost 5 bases and J lost 3; bases outside the gene matches: 9. Germline V lookup: CDR1 SGHTA, CDR2 FQGNSA. CDR3 sequence reads: CASSERQGWDTEAFF. Written as DNA, the CDR3 is TGTGCCAGCAGCGAGAGACAGGGCTGGGACACTGAAGCTTTCTTT.

CDR3 nucleotide sequence: TGTGCCAGCCGAACGGCGGGGGCGAGAGAGACCCAGTACTTC. As protein: CASRTAGARETQYF. The chain uses TRBV28 and TRBJ2-5, with a possible D match to TRBD2 (7 bases). Germline CDR1 reads MDHEN; CDR2 reads SYDVKM. The CDR3 loop spans 14 amino acids. V lost 8 bases to trimming and J lost 4 bases, with 17 bases between them.

This rearrangement joins TRBV5-4 to TRBJ2-1, with TRBD1 matching 7 bases. Per the germline V gene, CDR1 is SGHNT and CDR2 is YYREEE (reference sequence). The junction had 5 bases not matched to a gene; V was cut back by 3 bases and J by 5 bases. This CDR3 is 14 amino acids long. CDR3: CASSYIGQDNEQFF. CDR3 sequence (DNA): TGTGCCAGCAGCTATATTGGACAGGACAATGAGCAGTTCTTC.

This chain connects TRBV27 to TRBJ2-5, with no clear D. Germline V gives CDR1 MNHEY, CDR2 SMNVEV (reference sequence). This CDR3 spans 15 amino acids. V was cut by 0 bases and J by 0 bases, with 8 bases left in between. CDR3 amino acids: CASSLSPGYQETQYF. CDR3 DNA sequence: TGTGCCAGCAGTTTATCGCCCGGGTACCAAGAGACCCAGTACTTC.

The chain has TRBV12-5 and TRBJ2-1; 9 nucleotides match TRBD1. The CDR3 extends over 16 amino acids. Germline V gene sequence: CDR1 LGHNT, CDR2 FRNRAP. J was trimmed by 0 bases and V by 6 bases; bases with no gene match: 6. The CDR3 DNA is TGTGCTAGTGGCCCGGACAGGGGCAGCTCCTACAATGAGCAGTTCTTC. Protein product: CASGPDRGSSYNEQFF.

This rearrangement joins TRBV19 to TRBJ1-5; 7 bases are a match to TRBD1. J lost 4 bases, V lost 8 bases, and 5 bases had no gene match. Looked up from germline, CDR1 is LNHDA and CDR2 is SQIVND (reference sequence). The CDR3 length is 13 residues. The DNA for the CDR3 is TGTGCCAGTCAGGACAGGATTAATCAGCCCCAGCATTTT. Translating gives CASQDRINQPQHF.

As for this clone: Its ends do not fully match the called genes, so a read error is possible. The chain links TRBV5-1 to TRBJ1-4; 8 bases line up with TRBD1. The germline V gene encodes CDR1 SGHRS and CDR2 YFSETQ. The CDR3 totals 15 residues. The chain's CDR3 is CASSPSGGVGEELFF. As DNA, the CDR3 is TGCGCCAGCAGCCCGTCAGGGGGCGTCGGTGAAGAACTGTTTTTT.

This clone came up a few times. This chain joins TRBV7-2 and TRBJ2-7; D is undetermined. CDR3 length: 14 amino acids. Germline lookup yields CDR1 SGHTA and CDR2 FQGNSA. Between the trimmed V and J ends, which lost 5 bases and 2 bases, there was a span of 13 bases. CDR3 sequence: CASSPTGGPYEQYF. Written as DNA, the CDR3 is TGTGCCAGCAGCCCAACCGGTGGTCCCTACGAGCAGTACTTC.

The chain uses TRBV6-5 and TRBJ2-1; possible D gene TRBD2, 5 bases. Germline V lookup: CDR1 MNHEY, CDR2 SVGAGI. Trimming stripped 6 bases from V and 6 bases from J, with 18 bases between. The CDR3 has 15 amino acids. CDR3 region: CASSRAPDRGNEQFF. As DNA, the CDR3 is TGTGCCAGCAGCCGCGCACCAGATCGGGGCAATGAGCAGTTCTTC.

This chain links TRBV11-2 with TRBJ1-2; 8 bases are a match to TRBD1. The CDR3 extends over 15 amino acids. Trimming removed 3 bases from V and 2 bases from J; junction bases left unmatched: 5. Germline V CDR1 and CDR2: SGHAT, FQNNGV. CDR3 nucleotides: TGTGCCAGCAGCTTTAACAGGGGGGGGAACTATGGCTACACCTTC. Amino acids: CASSFNRGGNYGYTF.

J is TRBJ2-2 and V is TRBV4-3; 9 nucleotides agree with TRBD2. Germline CDR1 and CDR2: LGHNA and YSLEER. The CDR3 runs to 20 residues. Trimming removed 1 base from V and 1 base from J; junction bases left unmatched: 13. The CDR3 DNA sequence: TGCGCCAGCAGCCAAGTCCGGGGGCGGGGGGGCAATTGGAACACCGGGGAGCTGTTTTTT. Its protein is CASSQVRGRGGNWNTGELFF.